This T cell receptor beta chain was captured in a study of OX40 agonist ivuxolimab in advanced cancers. Study-wide background: Checkpoint inhibitors had been given previously to 40% of patients.

Produced via immunoSEQ multiplex PCR; TCRdb's table is partial and in-frame only. Altogether about 70,000 clones are present, around 86% being singletons, with the ten largest covering more than 2.5%. The length of the CDR3 is 15 residues. Germline CDR1 is SGHRS and CDR2 is YFSETQ. The V gene end was trimmed by 4 bases and the J gene end by 4 bases; junction bases not matched to a gene: 10. V gene TRBV5-1 combines with J gene TRBJ1-1; 7 bases line up with TRBD1. The source was CD4+ or CD8+ T cells sorted from blood, collected in a trial of the OX40 agonist ivuxolimab. The source of this sequence is an adult with an advanced solid tumor such as melanoma, head and neck, liver or kidney cancer. The CDR3 coding sequence is TGCGCCAGCAGCCCTCTCGAGGGGGCGTTCACTGAAGCTTTCTTT. As protein: CASSPLEGAFTEAFF.